This record looks at one T cell receptor beta chain sequence and its context. This record comes from a study of blood T cell repertoires in COVID-19. Study-wide background: COVID-19 samples from acute and convalescent phases originated in the United States, Italy and Spain. T cells, B-cell-depleted T cells, or PBMCs supplied cDNA or gDNA.

Authors' analysis steps: It was from reference gene primer amplification that nucleated cell counts were estimated. Produced via immunoSEQ multiplex PCR; TCRdb's table is partial and in-frame only. V and J calls and clone size are given by that table; D and trimming were obtained from the DNA. The sample records roughly 200,000 clones, nearly 90% being singletons. This CDR3 has 11 residues. V dropped 10 bases and J dropped 11 bases, with 17 bases sitting between them. From germline, CDR1 is MNHEY and CDR2 SVGAGI. Sequenced: peripheral blood. This TCR was recovered from a woman younger than 35 who had recovered from COVID-19. The chain uses TRBV6-5 and TRBJ1-1, with D perhaps TRBD1 (5 bases). CDR3 DNA: TGTGCCACCCAAACACGTCGGGGGGCTTTCTTT. The encoded protein is CATQTRRGAFF.